One sample yielded the 26 T cell receptor beta chains listed below, sequenced in a study of T cell responses to AZD1222 COVID-19 vaccine. Sequencing used immunoSEQ multiplex PCR; TCRdb keeps in-frame clones, though not all of them. Here the sample spans about 160,000 clones, approximately 92% being singletons. The source material was peripheral blood, sampled on day 0 of AZD1222 vaccination. These receptors came from an adult in good health.

The V gene is TRBV29-1, the J gene TRBJ2-2, with 8 bases identical to TRBD1. CDR3 length equals 14 residues. Germline CDR1 is SQVTM and CDR2 is ANQGSEA. J gave up 6 bases and V 6 bases, and 9 bases lay outside the gene matches. The CDR3 DNA follows: TGCAGCGTCCGCCTGGACAGGGCTTCCGGGGAGCTGTTTTTT. Its translation: CSVRLDRASGELFF.

This chain joins TRBV27 and TRBJ2-1; TRBD1 matches 9 bases. The CDR3 is made up of 15 amino acids. Per germline, CDR1 MNHEY and CDR2 SMNVEV (reference sequence). Germline trimming cut 4 bases from V and 4 bases from J; bases unmatched to any gene: 5. In nucleotides, the CDR3 is TGTGCCAGCAGTTATGGGACAGGGCTATACAATGAGCAGTTCTTC. Translation gives CASSYGTGLYNEQFF.

This rearrangement joins TRBV5-4 to TRBJ2-4; TRBD2 matches 8 bases. The CDR3 runs 14 residues. Germline-derived CDR1 and CDR2 are SGHNT and YYREEE (reference sequence). After removal of 2 bases from V and 6 bases from J, the junction contained 4 bases not matched to a gene. This CDR3 reads CASSFGGVRNIQYF. In DNA form, the CDR3 reads TGTGCCAGCAGCTTCGGGGGGGTCCGAAACATTCAGTACTTC.

This clone was picked up one time. The CDR3 sequence: CASSLDTYTGELFF. The CDR3 region has the DNA TGCGCCAGCAGCTTGGACACCTACACCGGGGAGCTGTTTTTT. This rearrangement joins TRBV5-1 to TRBJ2-2; D unresolved. The CDR3 length is 14 residues. V gave up 0 bases and J gave up 3 bases, with 6 bases separating them. Germline V gives CDR1 SGHRS, CDR2 YFSETQ.

V usage is TRBV5-1 and J usage is TRBJ2-3; the D gene is possibly TRBD2 (6 bases). The V gene lost 0 bases and the J gene lost 4 bases, with 12 bases spanning the gap. Per the germline V gene, CDR1 is SGHRS and CDR2 is YFSETQ. The CDR3 has 15 residues. The CDR3 coding sequence is TGCGCCAGCAGCTTGGTGGCGGGGAAGGCAGATACGCAGTATTTT. Translating gives CASSLVAGKADTQYF.

The V call is TRBV7-9, the J call TRBJ2-3; D possibly corresponds to TRBD2 (6 bases). Germline V lookup: CDR1 SEHNR, CDR2 FQNEAQ (reference sequence). V was trimmed by 5 bases and J by 4 bases, leaving 13 bases between them. The CDR3 sequence is 14 residues long. CDR3: CASSPGLLADTQYF. The CDR3 bases are TGTGCCAGCAGCCCGGGACTTCTGGCAGATACGCAGTATTTT.

The chain couples TRBV5-1 to TRBJ2-4, with TRBD2 identical over 7 bases. This CDR3 comprises 15 residues. V shed 4 bases, J shed 8 bases, and the junction held 12 bases outside the gene matches. In germline, CDR1 is SGHRS, CDR2 YFSETQ. The CDR3 DNA reads as TGCGCCAGCAGCAGGGAGGGACGGGCGATGGACATTCAGTACTTC. Translating it yields CASSREGRAMDIQYF.

The chain links TRBV2 to TRBJ2-3; 8 bases fit TRBD2. Trimming took 1 base from V and 2 from J; bases not matched to a gene: 5. CDR3 length equals 16 residues. Germline lookup yields CDR1 SNHLY and CDR2 FYNNEI. The CDR3 loop reads CASSEGAGVNTDTQYF. CDR3 bases: TGTGCCAGCAGTGAAGGAGCGGGGGTTAACACAGATACGCAGTATTTT.

The chain is built from TRBV10-3 and TRBJ1-1; 7 nucleotides agree with TRBD1. V was clipped by 6 bases and J by 2 bases; unmatched bases: 9. Germline CDR1 is ENHRY and CDR2 is SYGVKD. This CDR3 has 15 amino acids. The CDR3 DNA sequence: TGTGCCATCAGAGAGGGGGCAGGACTTAACACTGAAGCTTTCTTT. Its translation: CAIREGAGLNTEAFF.

This chain uses TRBV6-5 with TRBJ1-6, with a possible D match to TRBD1 (5 bases). The CDR3 consists of 14 residues. V lost 7 bases to trimming and J lost 7 bases, with 14 bases between them. Germline V gene sequence: CDR1 MNHEY, CDR2 SVGAGI. DNA of the CDR3: TGTGCCAGCACCCAAGGGGTTATGAATTCACCCCTCCACTTT. Its protein is CASTQGVMNSPLHF.

The CDR3 coding sequence is TGTGCCAGCAGCCAAGTCAGATCGAACACTGAAGCTTTCTTT. Its translation is CASSQVRSNTEAFF. The V gene is TRBV3-1 (or the pseudogene TRBV3-2), the J gene TRBJ1-1; the D is unclear. Trimming removed 1 base at V and 1 base at J, with 7 bases between. Germline V lookup: CDR1 LGHDT, CDR2 YNNKEL (reference sequence). The CDR3 sequence is 14 residues long.

V and J are TRBV7-9 and TRBJ1-2, with D perhaps TRBD1 (5 bases). Germline V gives CDR1 SEHNR, CDR2 FQNEAQ (reference sequence). The CDR3 extends over 14 amino acids. Trimming removed 8 bases from V and 8 bases from J, with 21 bases in between. The CDR3 spells CASQPREQGGGYTF. The CDR3 nucleotides read TGTGCCAGCCAACCCCGTGAGCAGGGTGGCGGCTACACCTTC.

The chain combines TRBV19 with TRBJ2-2; tentative D call: TRBD1 (6 bases). CDR1 is LNHDA, CDR2 SQIVND, per germline (reference sequence). The CDR3 consists of 14 residues. V was clipped by 3 bases and J by 8 bases, with 13 bases between them. This chain's CDR3 is CASSIRGGSGELFF. In nucleotides, the CDR3 is TGTGCCAGTAGTATCAGGGGTGGTTCGGGGGAGCTGTTTTTT.

The chain couples TRBV29-1 to TRBJ2-5; D is uncertain. From germline, CDR1 is SQVTM and CDR2 ANQGSEA. V lost 5 bases to trimming and J lost 1 base, with 8 bases between them. The CDR3 loop spans 12 amino acids. CDR3 region: CSVFLTQETQYF. In DNA form, the CDR3 reads TGCAGCGTTTTTCTAACCCAAGAGACCCAGTACTTC.

The V and J genes are TRBV30 and TRBJ1-2, with D unclear. The CDR3 extends over 11 amino acids. Germline values: CDR1 GTSNPN, CDR2 SVGIG (reference sequence). V lost 2 bases and J 5 bases, leaving 6 bases between the germline ends. This CDR3 is CAWSQLYGYTF. The CDR3 nucleotides are TGTGCCTGGAGTCAGCTATATGGCTACACCTTC.

This chain connects TRBV27 to TRBJ2-3, with 9 bases matching TRBD1. The CDR3 is 16 amino acids. V dropped 1 base and J dropped 3; count of bases not matched to a gene: 5. Germline V gives CDR1 MNHEY, CDR2 SMNVEV (reference sequence). The CDR3 here is CASSLLPGQGTDTQYF. Here the CDR3 DNA reads TGTGCCAGCAGTTTATTGCCGGGACAGGGAACAGATACGCAGTATTTT.

The chain uses TRBV10-3 and TRBJ1-2, with 8 nucleotides matching TRBD1. The CDR3 is made up of 15 amino acids. CDR1 is ENHRY, CDR2 SYGVKD, per germline. The J segment lost 8 bases and the V segment lost 3 bases, leaving 11 bases of the junction unmatched. The CDR3 nucleotides read TGTGCCATCAGTGACGGACAGGGCGACCCTTGGGGCTACACCTTC. Its protein product is CAISDGQGDPWGYTF.

This clone was detected only once. This chain links TRBV2 with TRBJ2-5; D gene uncertain. Trimming pared 7 bases from V and 1 base from J, leaving 13 bases between. Germline CDR1 and CDR2: SNHLY and FYNNEI. The length of the CDR3 is 14 residues. The CDR3 spells CASKVVPLQETQYF. The CDR3 DNA sequence: TGTGCCAGCAAGGTAGTCCCACTCCAAGAGACCCAGTACTTC.

This clone has a single count. The CDR3 reads CASSPVKGQAQETQYF. CDR3 sequence (DNA): TGTGCCAGCAGCCCTGTGAAAGGACAGGCCCAGGAGACCCAGTACTTC. This chain uses TRBV14 with TRBJ2-5; 7 nucleotides match TRBD1. Looked up from germline, CDR1 is SGHDN and CDR2 is FVKESK. This CDR3 region has 16 residues. Germline trimming cut 4 bases from V and 5 bases from J; bases unmatched to any gene: 13.

This clone was recorded only once. J is TRBJ2-3 and V is TRBV19; D remains ambiguous. Trimming shortened V by 9 bases and J by 2 bases, and 12 bases separated the two germline ends. Germline CDR1 LNHDA, CDR2 SQIVND (reference sequence). There are 13 residues in the CDR3. The CDR3 DNA sequence: TGTGCCAGCTCCCCCAGAGACACAGATACGCAGTATTTT. Protein: CASSPRDTDTQYF.

This chain joins TRBV3-1 (or the pseudogene TRBV3-2) and TRBJ2-3; 7 bases agree with TRBD2. The germline gives CDR1 LGHDT, CDR2 YNNKEL (reference sequence). CDR3 size: 17 residues. V dropped 0 bases and J dropped 5; count of bases not matched to a gene: 11. The CDR3, as DNA: TGTGCCAGCAGCCAAGATAGGGGACTAAAGTGGGTAGATACGCAGTATTTT. As protein: CASSQDRGLKWVDTQYF.

The table lists this clone with a few counts. This rearrangement joins TRBV5-1 to TRBJ2-7, with 9 bases identical to TRBD1. Germline lookup yields CDR1 SGHRS and CDR2 YFSETQ. The CDR3 totals 15 residues. Germline trimming cut 3 bases from V and 5 bases from J; bases unmatched to any gene: 9. The CDR3 bases are TGCGCCAGCAGCTCAGACGGGACAGGGCTTAACGAGCAGTACTTC. As protein: CASSSDGTGLNEQYF.

The V and J genes are TRBV4-2 and TRBJ2-7, with TRBD1 as a possible D gene (6 bases). Germline values: CDR1 LGHNA, CDR2 YNFKEQ. The V and J ends lost 1 base and 0 bases respectively, with 16 bases between them. The CDR3 contains 17 residues. CDR3 loop: CASSQVWAGESSYEQYF. In DNA, the CDR3 is TGTGCCAGCAGCCAAGTTTGGGCAGGGGAATCCTCCTACGAGCAGTACTTC.

Concerning this clone itself: A read error may account for a junction end that differs from germline. The rearrangement joins TRBV27 to TRBJ1-6, with 8 bases lining up with TRBD1. The CDR3 consists of 17 residues. Germline CDR1 is MNHEY and CDR2 is SMNVEV (reference sequence). The CDR3 sequence is CACRTGSALAYNSPLHF. The CDR3 coding sequence is TGTGCCTGCAGGACAGGGTCGGCCTTGGCCTATAATTCACCCCTCCACTTT.

V and J are TRBV5-6 and TRBJ2-7; 9 bases align to TRBD2. V was clipped by 3 bases and J by 2 bases; unmatched bases: 12. Germline lookup yields CDR1 SGHDT and CDR2 YYEEEE. This CDR3 has 17 amino acids. Written as DNA, the CDR3 is TGTGCCAGCAGCTCCTTCACTGGGACTAGCTTCACCTACGAGCAGTACGTC. This encodes CASSSFTGTSFTYEQYV.

The chain uses TRBV27 and TRBJ1-1; TRBD1 matches at 9 bases. This CDR3 contains 14 residues. Looked up from germline, CDR1 is MNHEY and CDR2 is SMNVEV (reference sequence). J was trimmed by 6 bases and V by 6 bases; bases with no gene match: 8. CDR3 in amino acids: CASRGGTGRSEAFF. In DNA form, the CDR3 reads TGTGCCAGCAGGGGGGGGACAGGGCGTTCTGAAGCTTTCTTT.